One and the same sample provided the 21 T cell receptor beta chains below, sequenced in a study of blood T cell repertoires in COVID-19. Profiling relied on immunoSEQ multiplex PCR, and the TCRdb table lists in-frame clones only, not all of them. The sample lists more than 350,000 clones; around 87% were seen once. Sequencing input: peripheral blood. Receptors were obtained from a woman under 40 with COVID-19, enrolled during active disease.

V is TRBV3-1 (or the pseudogene TRBV3-2) and J is TRBJ1-6; no clear D gene. The germline V gene encodes CDR1 LGHDT and CDR2 YNNKEL (reference sequence). V dropped 5 bases and J dropped 0 bases, with 14 bases sitting between them. The CDR3 is 17 amino acids. The CDR3 sequence: CASSSEGSFSYNSPLHF. The CDR3 DNA reads TGTGCCAGCAGCTCCGAGGGCAGCTTCTCCTATAATTCACCCCTCCACTTT.

The chain is built from TRBV9 and TRBJ2-1; TRBD2 matches at 9 bases. With 4 bases clipped from V and 7 bases from J, the junction kept 18 bases outside the gene matches. CDR3 length: 18 residues. CDR1 SGDLS and CDR2 YYNGEE come from the germline V gene. The CDR3 sequence is CASSTPARAGGPRNEQFF. CDR3 in DNA: TGTGCCAGCAGCACACCCGCGCGGGCGGGAGGGCCTAGGAATGAGCAGTTCTTC.

This clone appeared a single time. This sequence joins TRBV7-6 and TRBJ2-7, with 7 bases that match TRBD2. Losses at the gene ends were 6 bases for V and 3 bases for J; bases not matched to a gene: 11. The CDR3 loop spans 15 amino acids. Germline assignment: CDR1 SGHVS and CDR2 FNYEAQ. The CDR3 region is CASRVGGTMHYEQYF. In nucleotides, the CDR3 is TGTGCCAGCAGGGTGGGGGGGACCATGCACTACGAGCAGTACTTC.

The chain has TRBV7-9 and TRBJ2-5; D ambiguous. Germline values: CDR1 SEHNR, CDR2 FQNEAQ (reference sequence). There are 11 residues in the CDR3. Trimming left V 5 bases short and J 5 bases short, with 6 bases between. The DNA for the CDR3 is TGTGCCAGCAGCAGAGTGGAGACCCAGTACTTC. This gives the protein CASSRVETQYF.

Concerning this clone itself: Other DNA sequences in the same sample also yield this CDR3. The chain uses TRBV18 and TRBJ2-5; 7 bases match TRBD1. Trimming cost V 0 bases and J 2 bases; bases outside gene matches: 0. CDR1 and CDR2 (germline): KGHSH, LQKENI. The CDR3 is made up of 14 amino acids. The CDR3 protein is CASSPPGQQETQYF. The CDR3 DNA is TGTGCCAGCTCACCACCGGGACAGCAAGAGACCCAGTACTTC.

The chain combines TRBV5-1 with TRBJ2-7, with 11 bases aligning to TRBD2. The CDR3 totals 16 residues. Germline-derived CDR1 and CDR2 are SGHRS and YFSETQ. Trimming took 0 bases from V and 0 from J; bases not matched to a gene: 2. Here the CDR3 DNA reads TGCGCCAGCAGCTTGGTACTAGCGGGAGACTCCTACGAGCAGTACTTC. Encoded protein: CASSLVLAGDSYEQYF.

V usage is TRBV30 and J usage is TRBJ1-1, with D possibly matching TRBD1 (5 bases). Germline CDR1 and CDR2: GTSNPN and SVGIG (reference sequence). The CDR3 covers 13 residues. V was cut by 4 bases and J by 8 bases, with 17 bases left in between. The CDR3 DNA reads TGTGCCTGGATTCAACAGGTGGCTCGAGAAGCTTTCTTT. Translation gives CAWIQQVAREAFF.

The chain combines TRBV12-3 or TRBV12-4 with TRBJ2-1; D gene uncertain. This CDR3 is 12 amino acids long. V lost 10 bases and J lost 5, with 12 bases in between. CDR3 bases: TGTGCCAACCAGGAAGCCCACAATGAGCAGTTCTTC. Translation gives CANQEAHNEQFF.

V gene TRBV30 combines with J gene TRBJ2-7, with 7 bases lining up with TRBD2. Germline CDR1 GTSNPN, CDR2 SVGIG (reference sequence). The CDR3 runs to 13 residues. J was trimmed by 5 bases and V by 3 bases; bases with no gene match: 7. DNA of the CDR3: TGTGCCTGGAGCCAAAGCGGGAATCACGAGCAGTACTTC. This gives the protein CAWSQSGNHEQYF.

This chain connects TRBV6-5 to TRBJ2-1, with D unresolved. The CDR3 spans 15 residues. V lost 6 bases to trimming and J lost 5 bases, with 17 bases between them. From germline, CDR1 is MNHEY and CDR2 SVGAGI. CDR3 region: CASRSNSWANNEQFF. The CDR3 DNA is TGTGCCAGCAGGAGCAACTCCTGGGCAAACAATGAGCAGTTCTTC.

This clone appeared a few times. The chain is built from TRBV19 and TRBJ1-5; 8 bases line up with TRBD1. The germline CDR1 and CDR2 sequences are LNHDA and SQIVND (reference sequence). The junction had 13 bases not matched to a gene; V was cut back by 5 bases and J by 4 bases. The CDR3 runs 17 residues. CDR3 in amino acids: CASSRTGTGSMNQPQHF. CDR3 coding DNA: TGTGCCAGTAGTCGCACCGGGACAGGCAGTATGAATCAGCCCCAGCATTTT.

CDR3 in amino acids: CASSSQGGLRNTIYF. The CDR3 coding sequence is TGTGCCAGCAGTTCACAGGGGGGATTAAGGAACACCATATATTTT. V gene TRBV28 combines with J gene TRBJ1-3, with 8 bases lining up with TRBD1. The V segment lost 4 bases and the J segment 7 bases; nucleotides outside the gene matches: 9. CDR1 and CDR2 from the germline V gene are MDHEN and SYDVKM. The CDR3 has 15 amino acids.

This chain links TRBV6-5 with TRBJ2-3, with TRBD1 identical over 12 bases. J lost 1 base, V lost 8 bases, and 4 bases had no gene match. CDR3 length: 15 residues. Germline values: CDR1 MNHEY, CDR2 SVGAGI. CDR3: CASGDRGRGTDTQYF. The CDR3 nucleotides read TGTGCCAGCGGGGACAGGGGGCGCGGCACAGATACGCAGTATTTT.

The genes are TRBV24-1 and TRBJ1-1; 9 bases map to TRBD1. CDR1 KGHDR and CDR2 SFDVKD come from the germline V gene. Trimming cost V 9 bases and J 5 bases; bases outside gene matches: 6. The CDR3 contains 13 residues. In DNA, the CDR3 is TGTGCCACCCTTAACAGGGGGCTGACTGAAGCTTTCTTT. Its protein product is CATLNRGLTEAFF.

The sample holds one count of this clone. The chain links TRBV5-1 to TRBJ2-2; the D gene is possibly TRBD1 (5 bases). V lost 1 base to trimming and J lost 7 bases, with 14 bases between them. The CDR3 extends over 15 amino acids. In germline, CDR1 is SGHRS, CDR2 YFSETQ. The CDR3 region has the DNA TGCGCCAGCAGCTTGCTACAGGATGGAGTCGGGGAGCTGTTTTTT. Its translation: CASSLLQDGVGELFF.

The chain carries TRBV10-1 and TRBJ2-3; no clear D. The CDR3 length is 13 residues. Trimming stripped 2 bases from V and 1 base from J, with 4 bases between. Per the germline V gene, CDR1 is WNHNN and CDR2 is SYGVQD (reference sequence). The CDR3: CASSERGTDTQYF. Here the CDR3 DNA reads TGCGCCAGCAGTGAGCGGGGCACAGATACGCAGTATTTT.

This clone was observed a single time. This could be a read error, since a much larger clone is one nucleotide away. The V call is TRBV5-1, the J call TRBJ2-2; TRBD1 aligns across 9 bases. The CDR3 covers 15 residues. From germline, CDR1 is SGHRS and CDR2 YFSETQ. Trimming removed 4 bases from V and 4 bases from J; junction bases left unmatched: 5. The CDR3 DNA reads as TGCGCCAGCAGCCAAGGGACAGGGATCACCGGGGAGCTGTTTTTT. Protein: CASSQGTGITGELFF.

V usage is TRBV19 and J usage is TRBJ1-5; 9 bases match TRBD1. Germline lookup yields CDR1 LNHDA and CDR2 SQIVND (reference sequence). V lost 4 bases to trimming and J lost 2 bases; unmatched junction nucleotides: 3. This CDR3 is built from 15 residues. CDR3 DNA sequence: TGTGCCAGTAGTAATACAGGGGGCGGCAATCAGCCCCAGCATTTT. Protein: CASSNTGGGNQPQHF.

The genes are TRBV7-6 and TRBJ2-3; TRBD1 matches at 7 bases. The CDR3 runs to 15 residues. The germline gives CDR1 SGHVS, CDR2 FNYEAQ. The V and J ends lost 1 base and 3 bases, in that order; junction bases with no gene match: 4. CDR3 sequence reads: CASSLGGQWTDTQYF. In nucleotides, the CDR3 is TGTGCCAGCAGCTTAGGGGGACAGTGGACAGATACGCAGTATTTT.

This chain joins TRBV19 and TRBJ2-7; the match to TRBD1 covers 10 bases. Trimming removed 2 bases from V and 7 bases from J; junction bases left unmatched: 8. CDR1 LNHDA and CDR2 SQIVND come from the germline V gene (reference sequence). This CDR3 is built from 15 residues. The CDR3 bases are TGTGCCAGTAGTATAAGGGACAGGGGCCCCGGGGAGCAGTACTTC. Its translation is CASSIRDRGPGEQYF.

This chain uses TRBV29-1 with TRBJ2-2, with 10 bases aligning to TRBD2. Trimming cost V 6 bases and J 13 bases; bases outside gene matches: 5. Germline loops: CDR1 SQVTM, CDR2 ANQGSEA. The CDR3 covers 11 residues. CDR3 loop: CSVASGRSLFF. As DNA, the CDR3 is TGCAGCGTGGCTAGCGGGAGATCGCTGTTTTTT.